A single TCR beta chain is shown here with its context. The sample originates from a study of T cells in Graves' hyperthyroidism and ophthalmopathy. The CDR3 length is 15 residues. Germline CDR1 and CDR2: SGHTA and FQGNSA. V lost 4 bases and J 4 bases, leaving 16 bases between the germline ends. TCR beta CDR3 region amplification was performed from RNA transcripts. Using the HTBI primer set, a first-round RT-PCR was run on the TCR CDR3. TCRdb itself ran the multiplex PCR reads through MiXCR, one entry per CDR3 protein. The sample gives 750,000 to 950,000 distinct CDR3 sequences, around 39% of which show up once; approximately 10% is in the top ten.

V gene TRBV7-2 combines with J gene TRBJ2-5, with D perhaps matching TRBD2 (5 bases). The sequenced material came from blood. The receptor was derived from a man between 18 and 35 years old with Graves' hyperthyroidism. The CDR3 DNA reads TGTGCCAGCAGCTCAGGCTGGGGAGAGAGAGAGACCCAGTACTTC. Translating gives CASSSGWGERETQYF.